The 31 T cell receptor beta chains below all came from one sample that was sequenced in a study of T cell responses to AZD1222 COVID-19 vaccine. Assay: immunoSEQ multiplex PCR; the TCRdb copy retains only in-frame clones and omits some. The sample has approximately 94,000 clones, about 93% seen once. Sequencing was performed on peripheral blood, taken on day 0 of AZD1222 vaccination. The receptor set was obtained from an adult in good health.

This chain uses TRBV11-2 with TRBJ2-7; 10 nucleotides match TRBD1. Germline CDR1 is SGHAT and CDR2 is FQNNGV. V was clipped by 2 bases and J by 3 bases; unmatched bases: 4. CDR3 size: 15 residues. In nucleotides, the CDR3 is TGTGCCAGCAGCTTACCGACAGGGGGCAGCTACGAGCAGTACTTC. Protein sequence: CASSLPTGGSYEQYF.

This clone was observed once. The rearrangement uses TRBV3-1 (or the pseudogene TRBV3-2) and TRBJ1-5, with a possible D match to TRBD1 (5 bases). The V end lost 1 base, the J end lost 3 bases, and 16 bases lay between the germline ends. The CDR3 is made up of 17 amino acids. CDR1 is LGHDT and CDR2 is YNNKEL in the germline V gene (reference sequence). CDR3 loop: CASSQGLQAPFNQPQHF. The CDR3 DNA sequence: TGTGCCAGCAGCCAAGGGCTACAGGCCCCCTTCAATCAGCCCCAGCATTTT.

In its sample, this clone was seen a few times. The chain carries TRBV3-1 (or the pseudogene TRBV3-2) and TRBJ2-1; 12 bases fit TRBD2. The CDR3 is 16 amino acids. With V trimmed by 3 bases and J by 2 bases, 2 bases remained unmatched. Germline CDR1 is LGHDT and CDR2 is YNNKEL (reference sequence). The DNA for the CDR3 is TGTGCCAGCAGCCAGCTAGCGGGAGGGACCTACAATGAGCAGTTCTTC. Residues: CASSQLAGGTYNEQFF.

The V gene is TRBV5-6, the J gene TRBJ2-5; D not resolved. This CDR3 region has 15 residues. Germline V gene data show CDR1 as SGHDT and CDR2 as YYEEEE. Between the trimmed V and J ends, which lost 1 base and 1 base, there was a span of 11 bases. CDR3 sequence: CASSLQGRLQETQYF. CDR3 sequence (DNA): TGTGCCAGCAGCTTGCAAGGGCGGCTCCAAGAGACCCAGTACTTC. Looking up the rest from reference TRBV5-6 and TRBJ2-5 gives the full variable domain: DAGVTQSPTHLIKTRGQQVTLRCSPKSGHDTVSWYQQALGQGPQFIFQYYEEEERQRGNFPDRFSGHQFPNYSSELNVNALLLGDSALYLCASSLQGRLQETQYFGPGTRLLVL.

This chain connects TRBV12-3 or TRBV12-4 to TRBJ1-1; no clear D. The CDR3 consists of 12 residues. V was pared by 3 bases and J by 5 bases, with 7 bases between. As DNA, the CDR3 is TGTGCCAGCAGTTTGGCGAGGACTGAAGCTTTCTTT. It translates to CASSLARTEAFF.

This chain uses TRBV28 with TRBJ2-1; 7 bases fit TRBD2. CDR3 length equals 16 residues. The V and J ends lost 4 bases and 4 bases, in that order; junction bases with no gene match: 10. The germline V gene encodes CDR1 MDHEN and CDR2 SYDVKM. CDR3 DNA sequence: TGTGCCAGCAGTTCCCCCCGGGAGGAAAGGTACAATGAGCAGTTCTTC. This sequence encodes CASSSPREERYNEQFF.

This clone has only a few counts. This sequence joins TRBV11-2 and TRBJ2-7, with D unresolved. Germline lookup yields CDR1 SGHAT and CDR2 FQNNGV. Between the trimmed V and J ends, which lost 1 base and 0 bases, there was a span of 7 bases. The CDR3 has 14 amino acids. The CDR3 coding sequence is TGTGCCAGCAGCTTAGCGTACACCTCCTACGAGCAGTACTTC. Its translation is CASSLAYTSYEQYF.

DNA of the CDR3: TGTGCCAGCTCACCAGAATTCAATGAAAAACTGTTTTTT. This gives the protein CASSPEFNEKLFF. The J gene is TRBJ1-4, the V gene TRBV18; no reliable D call. The CDR3 length is 13 residues. V was clipped by 2 bases and J by 5 bases, with 6 bases between them. The germline V gene has CDR1 KGHSH and CDR2 LQKENI. Based on the CDR3 plus reference TRBV18 and TRBJ1-4, the full variable domain is NAGVMQNPRHLVRRRGQEARLRCSPMKGHSHVYWYRQLPEEGLKFMVYLQKENIIDESGMPKERFSAEFPKEGPSILRIQQVVRGDSAAYFCASSPEFNEKLFFGSGTQLSVL.

This sequence joins TRBV5-1 and TRBJ2-3; TRBD1 might be the D (5 bases). The V end was cut by 0 bases, the J end by 4 bases, with 9 bases between. Germline values: CDR1 SGHRS, CDR2 YFSETQ. This CDR3 contains 14 residues. CDR3 amino acids: CASSLEGPADTQYF. For the CDR3, the DNA is TGCGCCAGCAGCTTGGAGGGGCCAGCAGATACGCAGTATTTT.

The chain joins TRBV6-5 to TRBJ1-6; tentative D call: TRBD1 (5 bases). The CDR3 length is 13 residues. V lost 8 bases to trimming and J lost 8 bases, with 13 bases between them. Germline CDR1 is MNHEY and CDR2 is SVGAGI. CDR3 nucleotide sequence: TGTGCCAGCGGGTGGGGGAGTGATTCACCCCTCCACTTT. Translated, it gives CASGWGSDSPLHF.

This chain links TRBV15 with TRBJ2-7; D unresolved. Germline V gene lookup returns CDR1 LNHNV and CDR2 YYDKDF (reference sequence). Between the trimmed V and J ends, which lost 0 bases and 3 bases, there was a span of 6 bases. This CDR3 is built from 13 residues. In nucleotides, the CDR3 is TGTGCCACCAGCAGAGATTTGTTCTACGAGCAGTACTTC. It specifies CATSRDLFYEQYF.

V and J are TRBV9 and TRBJ2-1; possibly TRBD1 or TRBD2 for D (5 bases each). This CDR3 region has 15 residues. Trimming left V 3 bases short and J 10 bases short, with 20 bases between. Germline assignment: CDR1 SGDLS and CDR2 YYNGEE. The CDR3: CASSDRDQIDPEQFF. Here the CDR3 DNA reads TGTGCCAGCAGCGACCGGGACCAGATCGACCCCGAGCAGTTCTTC. Full variable domain (missing parts from reference TRBV9 and TRBJ2-1): DSGVTQTPKHLITATGQRVTLRCSPRSGDLSVYWYQQSLDQGLQFLIQYYNGEERAKGNILERFSAQQFPDLHSELNLSSLELGDSALYFCASSDRDQIDPEQFFGPGTRLTVL.

The rearrangement joins TRBV14 to TRBJ1-2; a weak D match, TRBD1 (5 bases). The germline gives CDR1 SGHDN, CDR2 FVKESK. The V end was cut by 1 base, the J end by 4 bases, with 7 bases between. This CDR3 spans 13 amino acids. CDR3 protein: CASSQGDLYGYTF. CDR3 bases: TGTGCCAGCAGCCAAGGGGACCTCTATGGCTACACCTTC.

The chain joins TRBV5-4 to TRBJ1-4, with a possible D match to TRBD1 (5 bases). The CDR3 sequence is 14 residues long. Trimming shortened V by 1 base and J by 5 bases, and 9 bases separated the two germline ends. Germline assignment: CDR1 SGHNT and CDR2 YYREEE (reference sequence). The chain's CDR3 is CASSLRAGNEKLFF. In nucleotides, the CDR3 is TGTGCCAGCAGCTTGCGCGCAGGGAATGAAAAACTGTTTTTT.

This clone was counted once. The chain has TRBV5-1 and TRBJ2-5; no definite D call. CDR3 length equals 12 residues. With 0 bases removed from V and 5 bases from J, the gap between germline ends came to 5 bases. In germline, CDR1 is SGHRS, CDR2 YFSETQ. The CDR3 is CASSLGFETQYF. CDR3 in DNA: TGCGCCAGCAGCTTGGGGTTCGAGACCCAGTACTTC.

The chain employs TRBV5-1 and TRBJ2-7; 9 nucleotides align to TRBD1. V was clipped by 5 bases and J by 4 bases; unmatched bases: 10. This CDR3 has 15 amino acids. Germline CDR1 is SGHRS and CDR2 is YFSETQ. CDR3: CASRSGTGQSYEQYF. Written as DNA, the CDR3 is TGCGCCAGCAGGTCCGGGACAGGGCAATCGTACGAGCAGTACTTC.

The chain joins TRBV11-2 to TRBJ1-1; the D is unclear. Trimming shortened V by 5 bases and J by 3 bases, and 10 bases separated the two germline ends. The CDR3 length is 13 residues. The germline V gene has CDR1 SGHAT and CDR2 FQNNGV. CDR3 nucleotides: TGTGCCAGCAGCACTCAAATTGACACTGAAGCTTTCTTT. Encoded protein: CASSTQIDTEAFF. Based on the CDR3 plus reference TRBV11-2 and TRBJ1-1, the full variable domain is EAGVAQSPRYKIIEKRQSVAFWCNPISGHATLYWYQQILGQGPKLLIQFQNNGVVDDSQLPKDRFSAERLKGVDSTLKIQPAKLEDSAVYLCASSTQIDTEAFFGQGTRLTVV.

The chain recombines TRBV5-1 with TRBJ1-5; no firm D call. V lost 4 bases to trimming and J lost 1 base, with 9 bases between them. CDR3 length: 14 amino acids. Germline V lookup: CDR1 SGHRS, CDR2 YFSETQ. This chain's CDR3 is CASSPGGSNQPQHF. CDR3 bases: TGCGCCAGCAGCCCCGGCGGGAGCAATCAGCCCCAGCATTTT.

This sequence joins TRBV10-3 and TRBJ2-3, with a tentative D call TRBD1 (5 bases). Trimming pared 4 bases from V and 2 bases from J, leaving 19 bases between. This CDR3 is built from 17 residues. Germline CDR1 reads ENHRY; CDR2 reads SYGVKD. CDR3 coding DNA: TGTGCCATCAGTGGTACGGATGAAGGGGTCTTCACAGATACGCAGTATTTT. Translated, it gives CAISGTDEGVFTDTQYF.

The genes are TRBV7-3 and TRBJ1-1; 8 nucleotides line up with TRBD1. The CDR3 is 15 amino acids. CDR1 is SGHTA, CDR2 FQGTGA, per germline. Germline trimming cut 5 bases from V and 5 bases from J; bases unmatched to any gene: 10. The CDR3 is CASSNRGKEGTEAFF. The CDR3 region has the DNA TGTGCCAGCAGCAACAGGGGGAAGGAAGGGACTGAAGCTTTCTTT.

This sequence joins TRBV15 and TRBJ2-3; TRBD1 aligns across 9 bases. Germline assignment: CDR1 LNHNV and CDR2 YYDKDF (reference sequence). The CDR3 is made up of 15 amino acids. J lost 2 bases, V lost 5 bases, and 5 bases had no gene match. The CDR3 coding sequence is TGTGCCACCAGCCAACAGGGGGCTAACACAGATACGCAGTATTTT. The encoded protein is CATSQQGANTDTQYF. Variable domain in full (rest from reference TRBV15 and TRBJ2-3): DAMVIQNPRYQVTQFGKPVTLSCSQTLNHNVMYWYQQKSSQAPKLLFHYYDKDFNNEADTPDNFQSRRPNTSFCFLDIRSPGLGDTAMYLCATSQQGANTDTQYFGPGTRLTVL.

This sequence joins TRBV11-1 and TRBJ2-2, with 8 bases aligning to TRBD1. Germline V gene lookup returns CDR1 SGHAT and CDR2 FQDESV (reference sequence). The CDR3 is 16 residues long. The ends lost 5 bases at V and 3 bases at J; junction bases unmatched: 8. Here the CDR3 DNA reads TGTGCCAGCAGCGGAACAGGGGGTTATTACACCGGGGAGCTGTTTTTT. It codes for CASSGTGGYYTGELFF.

CDR3 sequence (DNA): TGCAGCGTTTACGGGGGAAGAGGGTATGGCTACACCTTC. This sequence encodes CSVYGGRGYGYTF. This chain uses TRBV29-1 with TRBJ1-2, with D maybe TRBD1 (5 bases). This CDR3 spans 13 amino acids. The germline V gene has CDR1 SQVTM and CDR2 ANQGSEA. V lost 5 bases to trimming and J lost 5 bases, with 15 bases between them. The whole variable domain, filled in from reference TRBV29-1 and TRBJ1-2, reads SAVISQKPSRDICQRGTSLTIQCQVDSQVTMMFWYRQQPGQSLTLIATANQGSEATYESGFVIDKFPISRPNLTFSTLTVSNMSPEDSSIYLCSVYGGRGYGYTFGSGTRLTVV.

The rearrangement links TRBV7-2 to TRBJ2-1, with D perhaps being TRBD1 or TRBD2 (5 bases each). V lost 5 bases and J 0 bases, leaving 14 bases between the germline ends. Per germline, CDR1 SGHTA and CDR2 FQGNSA. The CDR3 consists of 16 residues. CDR3 sequence (DNA): TGTGCCAGCAGCACCTCCGGGACCCGCTCCTACAATGAGCAGTTCTTC. It is translated as CASSTSGTRSYNEQFF.

The CDR3 region is CASSSIGEAPAGNTIYF. The CDR3 DNA sequence: TGTGCCAGCAGTTCTATAGGTGAGGCACCTGCTGGAAACACCATATATTTT. The chain is built from TRBV28 and TRBJ1-3; D is undetermined. With 4 bases removed from V and 2 bases from J, the gap between germline ends came to 18 bases. CDR1 and CDR2 from the germline V gene are MDHEN and SYDVKM. CDR3 length: 17 amino acids.

The V call is TRBV11-2, the J call TRBJ1-1; D remains unclear. The CDR3 has 14 residues. The V and J ends lost 2 bases and 2 bases respectively, with 9 bases between them. CDR1 is SGHAT and CDR2 is FQNNGV in the germline V gene. CDR3 loop: CASSLSAANTEAFF. CDR3 nucleotide sequence: TGTGCCAGCAGCTTATCTGCAGCTAACACTGAAGCTTTCTTT.

This chain uses TRBV4-1 with TRBJ1-5, with 7 bases aligning to TRBD1. Germline CDR1 is MGHRA and CDR2 is YSYEKL. Trimming cost V 1 base and J 7 bases; bases outside gene matches: 10. The CDR3 is 16 residues long. The CDR3 nucleotides are TGCGCCAGCAGCCAAGTAGGGACCCCAGGGGGGCAGCCCCAGCATTTT. Amino acids: CASSQVGTPGGQPQHF.

This sequence joins TRBV5-1 and TRBJ2-3, with D perhaps TRBD1 or TRBD2 (6 bases each). V lost 1 base and J lost 2, with 11 bases in between. The CDR3 is 15 amino acids. CDR1 is SGHRS, CDR2 YFSETQ, per germline. Written as DNA, the CDR3 is TGCGCCAGCAGCTTGACAGGGAGGAACACAGATACGCAGTATTTT. This codes for CASSLTGRNTDTQYF.

The chain has TRBV5-4 and TRBJ2-7; 9 bases align to TRBD1. The CDR3 is made up of 16 amino acids. J was trimmed by 2 bases and V by 5 bases; bases with no gene match: 11. Germline CDR1 and CDR2: SGHNT and YYREEE (reference sequence). The CDR3 bases are TGTGCCAGCAGGATGTGGGGGACAGGGAGGGCCTACGAGCAGTACTTC. Translation: CASRMWGTGRAYEQYF.

The chain employs TRBV5-1 and TRBJ2-7; 11 bases are a match to TRBD2. Per germline, CDR1 SGHRS and CDR2 YFSETQ. The CDR3 extends over 16 amino acids. V trimming: 0 bases; J trimming: 5 bases; junction bases outside the gene matches: 7. CDR3 protein: CASSLANSGRGDEQYF. The CDR3 nucleotides read TGCGCCAGCAGCTTGGCAAATAGCGGGAGGGGCGACGAGCAGTACTTC.

This clone was detected ten times or more. The chain's CDR3 is CARSFGGSWGNQPQHF. The CDR3, as DNA: TGTGCCAGAAGCTTCGGAGGGTCATGGGGCAATCAGCCCCAGCATTTT. This chain connects TRBV5-3 to TRBJ1-5; D is uncertain. TRBV5-3 is an ORF, with its function uncertain. This CDR3 has 16 amino acids. V gave up 2 bases and J gave up 2 bases, with 14 bases separating them.